One sample yielded the 9 T cell receptor beta chains listed below, sequenced in a study of blood T cell repertoires in COVID-19. Clones were sequenced by immunoSEQ multiplex PCR, and TCRdb holds only the in-frame ones, with some missing. The table shows just over 90,000 clones, with roughly 79% occurring only once. The material sequenced was peripheral blood. Every receptor here comes from a human donor in a cohort sampled during active COVID-19.

The chain recombines TRBV9 with TRBJ2-2; 13 bases map to TRBD2. V lost 0 bases to trimming and J lost 1 base; unmatched junction nucleotides: 6. In germline, CDR1 is SGDLS, CDR2 YYNGEE. The CDR3 is 19 residues long. The CDR3 spells CASSVGRGLAGLNTGELFF. The CDR3 DNA follows: TGTGCCAGCAGCGTAGGGAGGGGACTAGCGGGGCTGAACACCGGGGAGCTGTTTTTT.

This clone was detected many times. The chain recombines TRBV7-9 with TRBJ1-6; TRBD1 is a possible D gene (5 bases). The CDR3 extends over 14 amino acids. Per the germline V gene, CDR1 is SEHNR and CDR2 is FQNEAQ (reference sequence). Trimming took 6 bases from V and 4 from J, leaving 10 bases between them. Here the CDR3 DNA reads TGTGCCAGCAGTGGGGAGGGGTATAATTCACCCCTCCACTTT. This translates into CASSGEGYNSPLHF.

This clone was detected a few times. V gene TRBV11-2 combines with J gene TRBJ2-1; 7 bases map to TRBD1. Germline CDR1 and CDR2: SGHAT and FQNNGV. The CDR3 sequence is 15 residues long. V lost 0 bases and J lost 9; bases outside the gene matches: 8. The CDR3 sequence: CASSLDPRTGIEQFF. The CDR3 DNA is TGTGCCAGCAGCTTAGATCCACGGACAGGCATTGAGCAGTTCTTC.

The chain combines TRBV11-2 with TRBJ2-7; TRBD2 matches 12 bases. Germline trimming cut 5 bases from V and 2 bases from J; bases unmatched to any gene: 10. From germline, CDR1 is SGHAT and CDR2 FQNNGV. The CDR3 runs to 17 residues. CDR3 bases: TGTGCCAGCAGCGGCCGAGCGACTAGCGGGGGCGCCTACGAGCAGTACTTC. This encodes CASSGRATSGGAYEQYF.

V usage is TRBV5-6 and J usage is TRBJ1-2, with 11 positions matching TRBD1. CDR1 and CDR2 (germline): SGHDT, YYEEEE. The CDR3 totals 14 residues. J gave up 7 bases and V 2 bases, and 4 bases lay outside the gene matches. In nucleotides, the CDR3 is TGTGCCAGCAGCTTTGGACAGGGGGCTCCTGGCTACACCTTC. This encodes CASSFGQGAPGYTF.

The V call is TRBV9, the J call TRBJ2-2; possible D gene TRBD1, 5 bases. Between the trimmed V and J ends, which lost 0 bases and 7 bases, there was a span of 10 bases. This CDR3 comprises 14 residues. Per germline, CDR1 SGDLS and CDR2 YYNGEE. The CDR3 protein is CASSVAGISGELFF. The DNA for the CDR3 is TGTGCCAGCAGCGTAGCAGGGATTAGCGGGGAGCTGTTTTTT.

CDR3 nucleotide sequence: TGCGCCAGCTCCTACGGACAGGGGAATTCACCCCTCCACTTT. Translated: CASSYGQGNSPLHF. The genes are TRBV5-1 and TRBJ1-6, with TRBD1 matching over 9 bases. V trimming: 7 bases; J trimming: 7 bases; junction bases outside the gene matches: 6. Germline V gene data show CDR1 as SGHRS and CDR2 as YFSETQ. The CDR3 runs 14 residues.

This chain links TRBV5-1 with TRBJ2-3; a weak D match, TRBD2 (5 bases). Germline CDR1 SGHRS, CDR2 YFSETQ. This CDR3 is 14 amino acids long. Trimming left V 0 bases short and J 6 bases short, with 11 bases between. The CDR3 is CASSLGGSYDTQYF. For the CDR3, the DNA is TGCGCCAGCAGCTTGGGCGGGTCATACGATACGCAGTATTTT.

J is TRBJ1-4 and V is TRBV28; 10 nucleotides line up with TRBD1. Germline values: CDR1 MDHEN, CDR2 SYDVKM. The CDR3 runs 15 residues. J lost 9 bases, V lost 2 bases, and 6 bases had no gene match. The CDR3, as DNA: TGTGCCAGCAGTTTAGGGGACAGGGGTCGGCAAAAACTGTTTTTT. This gives the protein CASSLGDRGRQKLFF.